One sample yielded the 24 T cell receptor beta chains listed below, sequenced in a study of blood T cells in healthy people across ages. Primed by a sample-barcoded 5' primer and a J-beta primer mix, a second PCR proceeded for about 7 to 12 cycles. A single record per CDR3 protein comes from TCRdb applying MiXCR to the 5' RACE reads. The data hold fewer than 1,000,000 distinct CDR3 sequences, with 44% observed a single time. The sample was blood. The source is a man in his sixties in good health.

CDR3 bases: TGTGCCAGCAGCCCTTGGACAGGAGTAGGACCCCTCCACTTT. Translation gives CASSPWTGVGPLHF. The chain links TRBV7-2 to TRBJ1-6; 7 bases align to TRBD1. CDR1 is SGHTA, CDR2 FQGNSA, per germline. With V trimmed by 5 bases and J by 12 bases, 10 bases remained unmatched. The CDR3 has 14 residues.

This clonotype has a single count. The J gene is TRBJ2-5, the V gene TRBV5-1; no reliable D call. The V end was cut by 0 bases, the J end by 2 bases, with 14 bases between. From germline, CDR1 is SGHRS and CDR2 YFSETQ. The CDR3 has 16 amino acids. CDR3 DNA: TGCGCCAGCAGCTTGGCCCCTCGAGGAATTCAAGAGACCCAGTACTTC. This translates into CASSLAPRGIQETQYF. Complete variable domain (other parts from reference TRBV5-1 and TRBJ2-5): KAGVTQTPRYLIKTRGQQVTLSCSPISGHRSVSWYQQTPGQGLQFLFEYFSETQRNKGNFPGRFSGRQFSNSRSEMNVSTLELGDSALYLCASSLAPRGIQETQYFGPGTRLLVL.

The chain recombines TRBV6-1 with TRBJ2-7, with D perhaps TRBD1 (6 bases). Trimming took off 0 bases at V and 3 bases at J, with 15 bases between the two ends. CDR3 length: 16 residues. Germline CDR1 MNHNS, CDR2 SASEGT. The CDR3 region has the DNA TGTGCCAGCAGTGAAGCGAGCTTGGACAGCGGCTACGAGCAGTACTTC. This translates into CASSEASLDSGYEQYF.

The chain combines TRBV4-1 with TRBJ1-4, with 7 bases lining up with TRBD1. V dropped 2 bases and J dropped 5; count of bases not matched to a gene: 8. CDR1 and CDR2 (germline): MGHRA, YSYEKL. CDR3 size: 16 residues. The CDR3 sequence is CASSQTRTGANEKLFF. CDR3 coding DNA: TGCGCCAGCAGCCAAACTAGGACAGGAGCGAATGAAAAACTGTTTTTT.

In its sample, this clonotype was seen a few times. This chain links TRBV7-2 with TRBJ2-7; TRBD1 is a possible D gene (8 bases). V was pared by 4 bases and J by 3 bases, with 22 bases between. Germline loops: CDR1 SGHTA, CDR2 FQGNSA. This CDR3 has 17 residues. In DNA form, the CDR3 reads TGTGCCAGCAGCTACCGGGGCCCGACAGGGGAGGGCTACGAGCAGTACTTC. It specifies CASSYRGPTGEGYEQYF.

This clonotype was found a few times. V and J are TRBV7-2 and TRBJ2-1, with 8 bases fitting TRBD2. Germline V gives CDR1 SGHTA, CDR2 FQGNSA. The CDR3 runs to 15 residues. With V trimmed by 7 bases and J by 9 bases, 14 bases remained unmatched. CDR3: CASIKEAGGPGEQFF. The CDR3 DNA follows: TGTGCCAGCATTAAAGAGGCGGGAGGCCCGGGTGAGCAGTTCTTC.

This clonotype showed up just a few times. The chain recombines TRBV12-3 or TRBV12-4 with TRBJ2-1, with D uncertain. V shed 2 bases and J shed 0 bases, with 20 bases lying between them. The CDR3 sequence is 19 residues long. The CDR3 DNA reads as TGTGCCAGCAGTTTAAACAGCAAAAGGTTTTCTTACTCCTACAATGAGCAGTTCTTC. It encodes CASSLNSKRFSYSYNEQFF.

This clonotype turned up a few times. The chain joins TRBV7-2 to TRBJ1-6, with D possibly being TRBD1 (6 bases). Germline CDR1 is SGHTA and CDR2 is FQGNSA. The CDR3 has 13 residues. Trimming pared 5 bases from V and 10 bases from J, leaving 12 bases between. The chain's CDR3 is CASSTQGASPLHF. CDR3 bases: TGTGCCAGCAGCACACAGGGCGCCTCACCCCTCCACTTT.

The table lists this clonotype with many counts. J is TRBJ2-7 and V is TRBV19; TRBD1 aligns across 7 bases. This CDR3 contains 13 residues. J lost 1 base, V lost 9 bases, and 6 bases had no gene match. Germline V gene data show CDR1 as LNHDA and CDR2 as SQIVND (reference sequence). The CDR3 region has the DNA TGTGCCAGCAGGAGACAGGGATCCTACGAGCAGTACTTC. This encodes CASRRQGSYEQYF.

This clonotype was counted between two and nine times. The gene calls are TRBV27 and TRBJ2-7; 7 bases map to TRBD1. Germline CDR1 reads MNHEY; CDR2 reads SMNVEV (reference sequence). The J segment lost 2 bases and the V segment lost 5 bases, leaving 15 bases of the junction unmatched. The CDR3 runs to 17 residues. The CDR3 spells CASSHQGVGGVTYEQYF. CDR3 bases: TGTGCCAGCAGTCACCAGGGGGTTGGTGGGGTTACCTACGAGCAGTACTTC.

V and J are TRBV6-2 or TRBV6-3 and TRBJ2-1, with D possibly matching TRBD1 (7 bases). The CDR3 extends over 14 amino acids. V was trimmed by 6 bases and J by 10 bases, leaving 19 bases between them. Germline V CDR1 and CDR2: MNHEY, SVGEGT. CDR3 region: CASRRSEGAYEQFF. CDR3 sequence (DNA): TGTGCCAGCAGAAGGTCGGAGGGGGCCTACGAGCAGTTCTTC.

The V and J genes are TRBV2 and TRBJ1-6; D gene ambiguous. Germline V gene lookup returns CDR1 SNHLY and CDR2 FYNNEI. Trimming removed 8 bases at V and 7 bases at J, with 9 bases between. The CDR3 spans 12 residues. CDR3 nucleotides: TGTGCCAGCCGCCCCGGGAATTCACCCCTCCACTTT. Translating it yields CASRPGNSPLHF.

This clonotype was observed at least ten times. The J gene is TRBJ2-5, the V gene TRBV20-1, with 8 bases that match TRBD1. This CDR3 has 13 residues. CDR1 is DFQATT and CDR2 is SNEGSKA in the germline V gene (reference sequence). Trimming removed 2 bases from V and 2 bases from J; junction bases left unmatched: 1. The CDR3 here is CSARTGGQETQYF. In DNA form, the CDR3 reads TGCAGTGCTAGAACAGGGGGTCAAGAGACCCAGTACTTC.

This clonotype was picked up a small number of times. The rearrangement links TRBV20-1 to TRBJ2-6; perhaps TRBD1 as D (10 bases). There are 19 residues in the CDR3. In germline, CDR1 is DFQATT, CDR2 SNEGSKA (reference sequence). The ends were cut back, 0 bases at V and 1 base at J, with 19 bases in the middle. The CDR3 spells CSAREAGGQGISGANVLTF. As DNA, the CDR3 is TGCAGTGCTAGAGAAGCGGGGGGACAGGGGATATCTGGGGCCAACGTCCTGACTTTC.

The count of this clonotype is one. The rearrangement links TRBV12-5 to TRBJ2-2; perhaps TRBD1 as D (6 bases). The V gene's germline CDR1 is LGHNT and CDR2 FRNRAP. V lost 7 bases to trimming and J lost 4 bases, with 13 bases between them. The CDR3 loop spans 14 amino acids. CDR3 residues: CASETTGLTGELFF. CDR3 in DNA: TGTGCTAGTGAAACGACAGGTCTCACCGGGGAGCTGTTTTTT.

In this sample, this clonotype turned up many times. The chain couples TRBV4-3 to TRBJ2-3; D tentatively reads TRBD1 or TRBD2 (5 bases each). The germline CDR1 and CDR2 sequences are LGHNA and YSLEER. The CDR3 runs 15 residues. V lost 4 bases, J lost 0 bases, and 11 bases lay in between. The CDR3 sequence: CASSPGTESTDTQYF. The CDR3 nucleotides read TGCGCCAGCAGCCCAGGGACGGAAAGCACAGATACGCAGTATTTT.

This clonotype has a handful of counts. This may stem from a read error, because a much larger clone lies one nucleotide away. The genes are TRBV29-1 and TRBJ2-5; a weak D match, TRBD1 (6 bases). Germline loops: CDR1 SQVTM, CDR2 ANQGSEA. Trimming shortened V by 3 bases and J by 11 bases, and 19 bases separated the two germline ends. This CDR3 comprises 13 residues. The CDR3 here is CSVDKQGRNEQYF. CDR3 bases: TGCAGCGTTGATAAACAGGGTCGCAATGAGCAGTACTTC.

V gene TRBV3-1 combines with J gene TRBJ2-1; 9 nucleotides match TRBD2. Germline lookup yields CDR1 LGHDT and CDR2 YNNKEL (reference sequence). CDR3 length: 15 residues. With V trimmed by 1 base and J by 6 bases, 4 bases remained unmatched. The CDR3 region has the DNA TGTGCCAGCAGCCAAGGGCTAGCGGGATCCAATGAGCAGTTCTTC. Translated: CASSQGLAGSNEQFF.

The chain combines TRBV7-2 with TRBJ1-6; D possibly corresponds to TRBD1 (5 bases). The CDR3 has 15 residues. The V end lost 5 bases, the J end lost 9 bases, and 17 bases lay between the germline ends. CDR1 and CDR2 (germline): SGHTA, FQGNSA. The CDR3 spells CASSNPWPGFSPLHF. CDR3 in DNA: TGTGCCAGCAGCAACCCCTGGCCAGGGTTTTCACCCCTCCACTTT.

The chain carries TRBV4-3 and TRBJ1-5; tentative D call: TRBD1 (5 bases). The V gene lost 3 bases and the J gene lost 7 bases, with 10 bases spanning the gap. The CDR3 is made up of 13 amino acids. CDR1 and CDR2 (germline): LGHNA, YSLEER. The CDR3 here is CASSHREGQPQHF. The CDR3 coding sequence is TGCGCCAGCAGCCACAGGGAAGGCCAGCCCCAGCATTTT.

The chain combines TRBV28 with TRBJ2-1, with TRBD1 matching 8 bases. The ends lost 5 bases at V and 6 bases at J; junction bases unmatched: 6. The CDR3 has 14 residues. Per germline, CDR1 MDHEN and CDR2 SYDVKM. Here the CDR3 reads CASSAGQEANEQFF. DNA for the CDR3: TGTGCCAGCAGTGCGGGACAGGAGGCCAATGAGCAGTTCTTC.

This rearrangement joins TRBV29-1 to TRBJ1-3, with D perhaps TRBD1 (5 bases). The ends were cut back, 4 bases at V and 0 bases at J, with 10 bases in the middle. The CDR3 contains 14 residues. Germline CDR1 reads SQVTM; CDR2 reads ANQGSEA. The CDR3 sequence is CSVVGPSSGNTIYF. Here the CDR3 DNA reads TGCAGCGTTGTGGGACCGAGCTCTGGAAACACCATATATTTT.

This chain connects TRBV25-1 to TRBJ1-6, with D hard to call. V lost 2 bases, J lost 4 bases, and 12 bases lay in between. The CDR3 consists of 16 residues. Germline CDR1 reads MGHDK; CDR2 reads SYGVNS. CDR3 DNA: TGTGCCAGCAGTGAAAGGAGGGTTTGGTATAATTCACCCCTCCACTTT. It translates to CASSERRVWYNSPLHF.

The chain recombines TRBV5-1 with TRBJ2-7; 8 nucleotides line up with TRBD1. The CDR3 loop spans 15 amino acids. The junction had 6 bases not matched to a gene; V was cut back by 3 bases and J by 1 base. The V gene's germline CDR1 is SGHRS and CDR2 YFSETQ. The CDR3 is CASSWATGVSYEQYF. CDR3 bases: TGCGCCAGCAGCTGGGCGACAGGGGTGTCCTACGAGCAGTACTTC.